Here is one T cell receptor beta chain with its context. The antigen is undetermined. Treatment noted: about 20 received Ad26.COV2.S at low or high dose, single or two shots; about 5 received placebo; per-sample allocation not given. Sampling occurred on day 63 after the first vaccine or placebo injection. It was an adult aged 18-55 years in Boston who was the donor. The CDR3 runs to 14 residues. V lost 2 bases and J 3 bases, leaving 10 bases between the germline ends. Per germline, CDR1 SGHAT and CDR2 FQNNGV. This sample stems from a study of Ad26.COV2.S vaccination and SARS-CoV-2 variants. On the study more broadly: Within the COV1001 Ad26.COV2.S trial arm, the donor was enrolled. In the study, Ad26.COV2.S was injected intramuscularly once, or twice 56 days apart.

Overall study findings and caveats: Recipients of vaccine and of placebo showed similar breadth of their non-spike TCR repertoires.

Sequencing was performed with immunoSEQ multiplex PCR; in TCRdb, only in-frame clones are kept and a portion is missing. The table records around 450,000 clones, about nine tenths of them present only once. The origin of this receptor is a person aged 18-60 years who received the Ad26.COV2.S COVID-19 vaccine or a placebo. Sequencing was performed on peripheral blood, taken in a trial of Ad26.COV2.S vaccine versus placebo. The chain joins TRBV11-2 to TRBJ2-5, with D possibly being TRBD1 (6 bases). The CDR3 protein is CASSLNGQKETQYF. The CDR3, as DNA: TGTGCCAGCAGCTTAAATGGACAGAAAGAGACCCAGTACTTC.